The 20 T cell receptor beta chains below were found in one sample sequenced in a study of OX40 agonist ivuxolimab in advanced cancers. Clones were read by immunoSEQ multiplex PCR, and TCRdb kept only the in-frame ones, dropping some. This sample has tens of thousands of clones; 88% occur once, and the top ten carry 0.67%. The specimen was CD4+ or CD8+ T cells sorted from blood, collected in a trial of the OX40 agonist ivuxolimab. The receptors originated from an adult with an advanced solid tumor such as melanoma, head and neck, liver or kidney cancer.

The V call is TRBV28, the J call TRBJ2-3, with a possible D match to TRBD2 (6 bases). The ends were cut back, 3 bases at V and 4 bases at J, with 17 bases in the middle. Per the germline V gene, CDR1 is MDHEN and CDR2 is SYDVKM. This CDR3 spans 16 amino acids. The CDR3 region is CASSFVGGPTADTQYF. The CDR3 bases are TGTGCCAGCAGTTTTGTGGGAGGCCCCACCGCAGATACGCAGTATTTT. Looking up the rest from reference TRBV28 and TRBJ2-3 gives the full variable domain: DVKVTQSSRYLVKRTGEKVFLECVQDMDHENMFWYRQDPGLGLRLIYFSYDVKMKEKGDIPEGYSVSREKKERFSLILESASTNQTSMYLCASSFVGGPTADTQYFGPGTRLTVL.

This clone was seen only a few times. This chain links TRBV10-3 with TRBJ2-3; D perhaps matches TRBD1 (5 bases). The germline gives CDR1 ENHRY, CDR2 SYGVKD. Trimming removed 10 bases at V and 0 bases at J, with 17 bases between. This CDR3 is 15 amino acids long. The CDR3: CATLPRGGSTDTQYF. CDR3 nucleotide sequence: TGTGCCACTTTACCAAGGGGCGGAAGCACAGATACGCAGTATTTT.

On this clone itself: The germline gene is not matched at one end of the junction; a read error may be the cause. The CDR3, as DNA: TGTGCCAGCAGCCTCGTGTTCTTCAGCGCCTTC. Residues: CASSLVFFSAF. The chain is built from TRBV5-8 and TRBJ1-2, with D unclear. The V gene's germline CDR1 is SGHTS and CDR2 YDEGEE. The CDR3 is 11 amino acids.

V is TRBV6-6 and J is TRBJ2-7, with a weak D call TRBD1 (6 bases). V gave up 0 bases and J gave up 5 bases, with 11 bases separating them. From germline, CDR1 is MNHNY and CDR2 SVGAGI (reference sequence). This CDR3 has 14 residues. The CDR3 DNA reads as TGTGCCAGCAGTTACTCTACAGGGCAGAACGAGCAGTACTTC. Its translation: CASSYSTGQNEQYF.

The V gene is TRBV7-9, the J gene TRBJ2-5, with unresolved D. The J call may be mistaken, given a closer DNA end match to TRBJ2-7. The CDR3 is 13 residues long. Germline CDR1 SEHNR, CDR2 FQNEAQ (reference sequence). The CDR3, as DNA: TGTGCCAGCAGCTTGACATTTTCCTACGAGCAGTACTTC. Translation: CASSLTFSYEQYF.

This clone was detected only a few times. The chain employs TRBV28 and TRBJ2-7, with D perhaps being TRBD1 or TRBD2 (5 bases each). The V gene lost 6 bases and the J gene lost 2 bases, with 5 bases spanning the gap. The CDR3 is 11 residues long. Germline CDR1 is MDHEN and CDR2 is SYDVKM. The CDR3 DNA reads TGTGCCAGCAGGGGGGCCTACGAGCAGTACTTC. This sequence encodes CASRGAYEQYF.

This clone was counted once. V is TRBV18 and J is TRBJ2-7; 8 nucleotides line up with TRBD2. The CDR3 covers 15 residues. The germline gives CDR1 KGHSH, CDR2 LQKENI. V was clipped by 6 bases and J by 3 bases; unmatched bases: 10. CDR3 coding DNA: TGTGCCAGCTCGTCCGGGACTAGGGAGTTCTACGAGCAGTACTTC. Residues: CASSSGTREFYEQYF.

V gene TRBV5-1 combines with J gene TRBJ1-1, with 10 bases identical to TRBD1. Trimming cost V 3 bases and J 5 bases; bases outside gene matches: 4. CDR1 is SGHRS and CDR2 is YFSETQ in the germline V gene. The CDR3 covers 14 residues. DNA of the CDR3: TGCGCCAGCAGCTCGACAGGGGGCCGGACTGAAGCTTTCTTT. Its translation: CASSSTGGRTEAFF. The whole variable domain, filled in from reference TRBV5-1 and TRBJ1-1, reads KAGVTQTPRYLIKTRGQQVTLSCSPISGHRSVSWYQQTPGQGLQFLFEYFSETQRNKGNFPGRFSGRQFSNSRSEMNVSTLELGDSALYLCASSSTGGRTEAFFGQGTRLTVV.

The genes are TRBV30 and TRBJ2-7; D is unclear. In germline, CDR1 is GTSNPN, CDR2 SVGIG (reference sequence). CDR3 length equals 14 residues. Trimming cost V 2 bases and J 4 bases, with 15 bases left between them. The CDR3 DNA reads TGTGCCTGGAGTAATAAGGGCCGGATATACGAGCAGTACTTC. It codes for CAWSNKGRIYEQYF. The full variable domain, its missing parts supplied by reference TRBV30 and TRBJ2-7, is SQTIHQWPATLVQPVGSPLSLECTVEGTSNPNLYWYRQAAGRGLQLLFYSVGIGQISSEVPQNLSASRPQDRQFILSSKKLLLSDSGFYLCAWSNKGRIYEQYFGPGTRLTVT.

The chain is built from TRBV10-1 and TRBJ2-1; 10 nucleotides align to TRBD2. CDR1 and CDR2 from the germline V gene are WNHNN and SYGVQD (reference sequence). Trimming at V came to 0 bases and at J to 8 bases, leaving 4 bases not matched to a gene. The CDR3 has 15 residues. CDR3 coding DNA: TGCGCCAGCAGTGAGTCGCCTAGCGGGAGTGATGAGCAGTTCTTC. This codes for CASSESPSGSDEQFF.

This clone appeared once. This chain joins TRBV28 and TRBJ1-5, with TRBD1 matching 8 bases. With 4 bases clipped from V and 1 base from J, the junction kept 3 bases outside the gene matches. The germline V gene encodes CDR1 MDHEN and CDR2 SYDVKM. There are 15 residues in the CDR3. CDR3 in DNA: TGTGCCAGCAGTTCAGACAGGGGCAGCAATCAGCCCCAGCATTTT. This translates into CASSSDRGSNQPQHF.

J is TRBJ1-5 and V is TRBV4-1; D unresolved. This CDR3 spans 15 amino acids. Trimming took off 0 bases at V and 7 bases at J, with 13 bases between the two ends. Looked up from germline, CDR1 is MGHRA and CDR2 is YSYEKL. CDR3 DNA: TGCGCCAGCAGCCAAGATGCGGGGTTTGGACAGCCCCAGCATTTT. Its translation: CASSQDAGFGQPQHF.

The chain has TRBV11-2 and TRBJ1-4; no firm D call. The CDR3 runs 13 residues. Between the trimmed V and J ends, which lost 5 bases and 7 bases, there was a span of 11 bases. Germline V gives CDR1 SGHAT, CDR2 FQNNGV. In DNA, the CDR3 is TGTGCCAGCAGCATAAGACGGGGTGAAAAACTGTTTTTT. It yields the protein CASSIRRGEKLFF.

The genes are TRBV6-6 and TRBJ2-1; 10 bases agree with TRBD2. After removal of 4 bases from V and 9 bases from J, the junction contained 3 bases not matched to a gene. The germline CDR1 and CDR2 sequences are MNHNY and SVGAGI (reference sequence). The CDR3 runs to 13 residues. The CDR3 DNA follows: TGTGCCAGCAGTTTCAGCGGGAGGGGTGAGCAGTTCTTC. Its translation is CASSFSGRGEQFF.

The J gene is TRBJ2-1, the V gene TRBV2; no clear D. V was shortened by 0 bases and J by 8 bases, with 11 bases between the two germline ends. The CDR3 spans 14 residues. The germline V gene encodes CDR1 SNHLY and CDR2 FYNNEI. The CDR3 protein is CASSEARSRDEQFF. The CDR3 bases are TGTGCCAGCAGTGAAGCCCGAAGTCGCGATGAGCAGTTCTTC.

This chain's CDR3 is CASSVEMEGIGANVLTF. The DNA for the CDR3 is TGTGCCAGCAGCGTAGAGATGGAGGGTATCGGGGCCAACGTCCTGACTTTC. The chain has TRBV9 and TRBJ2-6; D may be TRBD2 (6 bases). V was pared by 0 bases and J by 4 bases, with 14 bases between. Germline CDR1 is SGDLS and CDR2 is YYNGEE. The CDR3 spans 17 residues.

J is TRBJ2-1 and V is TRBV7-3; D possibly uses TRBD1 or TRBD2 (6 bases each). The CDR3 loop spans 14 amino acids. Germline CDR1 SGHTA, CDR2 FQGTGA. V was shortened by 8 bases and J by 7 bases, with 18 bases between the two germline ends. The CDR3 DNA is TGTGCCAGCGGGCCGGGGGCCAGGCAGAATGAGCAGTTCTTC. This encodes CASGPGARQNEQFF.

The V gene is TRBV9, the J gene TRBJ2-7; 8 bases map to TRBD2. CDR3 size: 14 residues. The V segment lost 0 bases and the J segment 6 bases; nucleotides outside the gene matches: 5. Germline CDR1 is SGDLS and CDR2 is YYNGEE. CDR3 amino acids: CASSVAGGPGEQYF. The CDR3 nucleotides are TGTGCCAGCAGCGTAGCGGGAGGGCCCGGCGAGCAGTACTTC. Complete variable domain (other parts from reference TRBV9 and TRBJ2-7): DSGVTQTPKHLITATGQRVTLRCSPRSGDLSVYWYQQSLDQGLQFLIQYYNGEERAKGNILERFSAQQFPDLHSELNLSSLELGDSALYFCASSVAGGPGEQYFGPGTRLTVT.

This clone came up once. V is TRBV2 and J is TRBJ2-7; D could derive from TRBD1 or TRBD2 (6 bases each). The CDR3 covers 12 residues. V lost 8 bases and J 7 bases, leaving 15 bases between the germline ends. Per germline, CDR1 SNHLY and CDR2 FYNNEI. The CDR3 coding sequence is TGTGCCAGCCGTTGGGGGGCGGATGAGCAGTACTTC. The encoded protein is CASRWGADEQYF.

This clone was counted a single time. This chain uses TRBV11-2 with TRBJ2-5, with 8 bases that match TRBD2. Judging by the DNA end, TRBJ2-7 fits better; the J call may be wrong. This CDR3 has 14 amino acids. Germline assignment: CDR1 SGHAT and CDR2 FQNNGV. CDR3 sequence reads: CASSLEGTRYEQYF. CDR3 nucleotides: TGTGCCAGCAGCTTAGAAGGGACTAGATACGAGCAGTACTTC.